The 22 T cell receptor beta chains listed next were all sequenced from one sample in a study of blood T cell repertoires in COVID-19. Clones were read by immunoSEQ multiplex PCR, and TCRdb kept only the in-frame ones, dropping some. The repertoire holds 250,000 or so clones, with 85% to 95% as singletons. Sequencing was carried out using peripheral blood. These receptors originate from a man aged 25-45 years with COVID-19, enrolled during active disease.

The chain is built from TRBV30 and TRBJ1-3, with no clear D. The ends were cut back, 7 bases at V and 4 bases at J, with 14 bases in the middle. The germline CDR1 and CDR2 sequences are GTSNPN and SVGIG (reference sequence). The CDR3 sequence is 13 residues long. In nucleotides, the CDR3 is TGTGCCTTGGGCGGAGTAAGAGGAAACACCATATATTTT. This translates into CALGGVRGNTIYF. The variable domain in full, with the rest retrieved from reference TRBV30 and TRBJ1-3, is SQTIHQWPATLVQPVGSPLSLECTVEGTSNPNLYWYRQAAGRGLQLLFYSVGIGQISSEVPQNLSASRPQDRQFILSSKKLLLSDSGFYLCALGGVRGNTIYFGEGSWLTVV.

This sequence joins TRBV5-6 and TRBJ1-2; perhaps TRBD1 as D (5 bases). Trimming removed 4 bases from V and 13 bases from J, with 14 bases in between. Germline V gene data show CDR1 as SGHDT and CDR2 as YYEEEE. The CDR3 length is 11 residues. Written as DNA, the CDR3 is TGTGCCAGCAGCCTCGGGACTGCCGTCACCTTC. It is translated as CASSLGTAVTF.

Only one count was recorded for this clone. The CDR3: CASSPKPRTVNWEKLFF. DNA of the CDR3: TGCGCCAGCAGCCCCAAGCCCCGGACAGTTAATTGGGAAAAACTGTTTTTT. The chain has TRBV4-1 and TRBJ1-4; D might be TRBD1 (6 bases). V was clipped by 4 bases and J by 8 bases, with 23 bases between them. The germline CDR1 and CDR2 sequences are MGHRA and YSYEKL. The CDR3 runs 17 residues.

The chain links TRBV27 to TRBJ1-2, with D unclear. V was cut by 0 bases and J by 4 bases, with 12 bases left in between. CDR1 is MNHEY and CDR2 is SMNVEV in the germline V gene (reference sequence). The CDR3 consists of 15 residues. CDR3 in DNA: TGTGCCAGCAGTTTATCCGCGGGAGTGGGCTATGGCTACACCTTC. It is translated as CASSLSAGVGYGYTF.

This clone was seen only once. CDR3 DNA: TGTGCCAGCGGACAGAGAAGCTACGAGCAGTACTTC. The encoded protein is CASGQRSYEQYF. J is TRBJ2-7 and V is TRBV12-3 or TRBV12-4; the D gene is possibly TRBD1 (6 bases). Trimming stripped 8 bases from V and 3 bases from J, with 11 bases between. The CDR3 loop spans 12 amino acids.

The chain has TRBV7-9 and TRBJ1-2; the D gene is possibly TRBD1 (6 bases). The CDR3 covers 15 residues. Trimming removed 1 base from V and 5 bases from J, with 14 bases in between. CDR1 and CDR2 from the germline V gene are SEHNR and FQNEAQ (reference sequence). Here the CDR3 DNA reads TGTGCCAGCAGCTTAGTGGGGGCGCGGCAGTATGGCTACACCTTC. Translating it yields CASSLVGARQYGYTF.

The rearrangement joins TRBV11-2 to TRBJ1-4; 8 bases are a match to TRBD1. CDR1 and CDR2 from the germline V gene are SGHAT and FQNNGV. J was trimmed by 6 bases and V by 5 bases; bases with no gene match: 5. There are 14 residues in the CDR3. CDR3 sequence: CASSPRTGHEKLFF. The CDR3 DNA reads TGTGCCAGCAGCCCCCGGACAGGGCATGAAAAACTGTTTTTT.

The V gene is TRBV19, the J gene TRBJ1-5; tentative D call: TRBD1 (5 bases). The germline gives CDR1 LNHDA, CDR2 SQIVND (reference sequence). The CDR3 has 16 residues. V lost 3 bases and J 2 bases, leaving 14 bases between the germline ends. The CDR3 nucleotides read TGTGCCAGTAGTATCGAAGCGCAGGGTCGCAATCAGCCCCAGCATTTT. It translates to CASSIEAQGRNQPQHF. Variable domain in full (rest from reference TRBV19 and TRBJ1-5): DGGITQSPKYLFRKEGQNVTLSCEQNLNHDAMYWYRQDPGQGLRLIYYSQIVNDFQKGDIAEGYSVSREKKESFPLTVTSAQKNPTAFYLCASSIEAQGRNQPQHFGDGTRLSIL.

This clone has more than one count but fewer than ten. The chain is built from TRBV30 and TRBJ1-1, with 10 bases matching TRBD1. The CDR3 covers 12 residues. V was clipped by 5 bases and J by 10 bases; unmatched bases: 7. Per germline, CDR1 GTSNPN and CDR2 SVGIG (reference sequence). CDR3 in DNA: TGTGCCTGGGAGACAGGGGGCGAGGGAGCTTTCTTT. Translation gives CAWETGGEGAFF.

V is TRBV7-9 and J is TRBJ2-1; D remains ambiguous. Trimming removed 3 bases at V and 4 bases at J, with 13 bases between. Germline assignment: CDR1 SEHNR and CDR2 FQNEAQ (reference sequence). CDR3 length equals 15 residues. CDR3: CASSFSFERYNEQFF. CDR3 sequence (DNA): TGTGCCAGCAGCTTTAGCTTCGAGCGATACAATGAGCAGTTCTTC.

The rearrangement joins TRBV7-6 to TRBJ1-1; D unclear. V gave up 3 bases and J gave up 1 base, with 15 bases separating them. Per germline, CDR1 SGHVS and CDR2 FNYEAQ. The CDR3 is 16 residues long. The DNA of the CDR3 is TGTGCCAGCAGCTTTGCTCGCCCGGGGAAGAACACTGAAGCTTTCTTT. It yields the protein CASSFARPGKNTEAFF.

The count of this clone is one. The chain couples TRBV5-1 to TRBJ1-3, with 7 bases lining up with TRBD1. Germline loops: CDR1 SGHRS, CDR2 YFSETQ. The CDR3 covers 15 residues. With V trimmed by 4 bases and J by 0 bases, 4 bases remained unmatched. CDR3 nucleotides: TGCGCCAGCAGCAGTGGACAGGACTCTGGAAACACCATATATTTT. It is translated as CASSSGQDSGNTIYF. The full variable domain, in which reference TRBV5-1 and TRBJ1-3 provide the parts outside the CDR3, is KAGVTQTPRYLIKTRGQQVTLSCSPISGHRSVSWYQQTPGQGLQFLFEYFSETQRNKGNFPGRFSGRQFSNSRSEMNVSTLELGDSALYLCASSSGQDSGNTIYFGEGSWLTVV.

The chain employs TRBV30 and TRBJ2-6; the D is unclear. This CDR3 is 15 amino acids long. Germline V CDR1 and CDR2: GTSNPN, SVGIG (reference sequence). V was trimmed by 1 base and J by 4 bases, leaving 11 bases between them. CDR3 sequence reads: CAWSAGSSGANVLTF. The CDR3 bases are TGTGCCTGGAGTGCCGGGTCCTCCGGGGCCAACGTCCTGACTTTC.

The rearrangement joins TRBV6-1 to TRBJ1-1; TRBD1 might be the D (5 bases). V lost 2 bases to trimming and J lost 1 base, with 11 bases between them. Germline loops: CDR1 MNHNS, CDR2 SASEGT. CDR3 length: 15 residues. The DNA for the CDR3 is TGTGCCAGCAGTGAAAGGGTCGGGGGGAACACTGAAGCTTTCTTT. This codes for CASSERVGGNTEAFF.

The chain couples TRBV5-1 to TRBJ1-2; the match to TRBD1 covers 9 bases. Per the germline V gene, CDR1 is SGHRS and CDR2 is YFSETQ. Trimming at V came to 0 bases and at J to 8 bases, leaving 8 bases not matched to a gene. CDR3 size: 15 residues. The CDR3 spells CASSLAPGQGRGYTF. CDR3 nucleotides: TGCGCCAGCAGCTTGGCCCCGGGACAGGGAAGGGGCTACACCTTC.

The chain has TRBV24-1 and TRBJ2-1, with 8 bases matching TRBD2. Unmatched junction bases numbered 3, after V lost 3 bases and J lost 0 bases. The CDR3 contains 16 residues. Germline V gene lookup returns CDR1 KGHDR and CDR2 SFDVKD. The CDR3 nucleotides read TGTGCCACCAGTGATCCCCGGGGGGGCTCCTACAATGAGCAGTTCTTC. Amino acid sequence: CATSDPRGGSYNEQFF.

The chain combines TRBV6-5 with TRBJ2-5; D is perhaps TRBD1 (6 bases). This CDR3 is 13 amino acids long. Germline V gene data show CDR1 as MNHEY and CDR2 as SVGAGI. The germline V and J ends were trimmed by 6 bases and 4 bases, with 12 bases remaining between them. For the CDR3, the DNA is TGTGCCAGCAGGACAGGAGTAAGAGAGACCCAGTACTTC. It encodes CASRTGVRETQYF.

The CDR3 nucleotides are TGTGCCAGCAGCCAAGATCTCGGGGAGTTCTACGAGCAGTACTTC. Translation: CASSQDLGEFYEQYF. This sequence joins TRBV4-2 and TRBJ2-7; weak D call: TRBD2 (5 bases). V was shortened by 0 bases and J by 3 bases, with 12 bases between the two germline ends. In germline, CDR1 is LGHNA, CDR2 YNFKEQ. This CDR3 spans 15 amino acids.

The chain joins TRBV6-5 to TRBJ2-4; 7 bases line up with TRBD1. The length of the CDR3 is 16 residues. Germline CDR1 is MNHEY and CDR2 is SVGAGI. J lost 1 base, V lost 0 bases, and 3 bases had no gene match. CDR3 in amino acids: CASSYSGGRAKNIQYF. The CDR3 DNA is TGTGCCAGCAGTTACTCAGGGGGCCGTGCCAAAAACATTCAGTACTTC.

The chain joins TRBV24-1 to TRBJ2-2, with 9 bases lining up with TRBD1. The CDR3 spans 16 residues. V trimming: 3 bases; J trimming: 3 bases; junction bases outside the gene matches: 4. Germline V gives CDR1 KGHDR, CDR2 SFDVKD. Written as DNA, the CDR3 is TGTGCCACCAGTGATGGGGGACAGGGCGACACCGGGGAGCTGTTTTTT. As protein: CATSDGGQGDTGELFF.

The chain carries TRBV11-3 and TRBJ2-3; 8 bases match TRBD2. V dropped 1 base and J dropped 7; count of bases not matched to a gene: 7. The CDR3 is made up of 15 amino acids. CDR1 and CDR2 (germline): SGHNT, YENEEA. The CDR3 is CASSLVFGGGHTQYF. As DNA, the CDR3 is TGTGCCAGCAGCTTAGTTTTCGGGGGGGGACATACGCAGTATTTT.

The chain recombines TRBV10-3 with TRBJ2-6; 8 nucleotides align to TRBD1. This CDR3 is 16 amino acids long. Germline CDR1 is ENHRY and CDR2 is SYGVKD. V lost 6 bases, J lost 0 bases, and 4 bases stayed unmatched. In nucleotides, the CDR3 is TGTGCCATCAGGGGGGACAGGAGCTCTGGGGCCAACGTCCTGACTTTC. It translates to CAIRGDRSSGANVLTF.